The source of this T cell receptor beta chain is a study of T cell responses to AZD1222 COVID-19 vaccine. The data were produced by immunoSEQ multiplex PCR, yet TCRdb's version contains in-frame clones alone and is incomplete. Counted here are 100,000 to 150,000 clones, 70% to 90% occurring once; the ten biggest clones make up 6.5% to 8.5%. V was shortened by 10 bases and J by 4 bases, with 19 bases between the two germline ends. The CDR3 has 14 residues. CDR1 is MNHEY, CDR2 SVGAGI, per germline. Turning to this clone: As yet, its antigen is unknown.

Study observations and caveats: When two AZD1222 doses had been given, Spike-specific TCR breadth and depth rose. A mostly white British donor set with more females was recruited, and clonal diversity was possibly underestimated.

The receptor comes from an adult who received the MenACWY meningococcal vaccine as a control. This specimen was peripheral blood, taken 28 days after the second dose of the MenACWY control vaccine. J is TRBJ2-5 and V is TRBV6-5; tentatively, D is TRBD2 (6 bases). In DNA form, the CDR3 reads TGTGCCACCCGCCGAAGGGACTTGCGAGAGACCCAGTACTTC. Its translation: CATRRRDLRETQYF.